The next 30 T cell receptor beta chains were all read from a single sample in a study of identical twins (dated by TCRdb to about 2016). Library preparation was by 5' RACE. TCRdb lists the instrument as Illumina HiSeq 2000. TCRdb reanalyzed the raw reads on its own, using fastp at Q25 for trimming and MiXCR for clone calling, and kept in-frame beta chains. Records with the same CDR3 protein are collapsed into one entry carrying the most frequent genes and DNA. The sample table holds roughly 250,000 distinct CDR3 sequences, of which about 14% were seen once. The ten top clones hold approximately 9.3% of the sample. The sequenced sample was memory (CD45RO+) T cells sorted from blood. The cell subset or site label for this specimen denotes: CD45RO+ enriched T cells. These receptors were taken from a woman aged 18 to 35 in good health.

This clonotype occurred a few times. This chain connects TRBV20-1 to TRBJ1-3; 8 bases are shared with TRBD1. This CDR3 is 15 amino acids long. Per germline, CDR1 DFQATT and CDR2 SNEGSKA (reference sequence). The trim removed 0 bases at V and 2 bases at J, leaving 3 bases unmatched. CDR3 bases: TGCAGTGCTAGAGACCGACAGGGGACTGGAAACACCATATATTTT. Translation: CSARDRQGTGNTIYF.

This clonotype was detected ten times or more. The chain joins TRBV10-3 to TRBJ2-1; D not resolved. Looked up from germline, CDR1 is ENHRY and CDR2 is SYGVKD. The CDR3 sequence is 13 residues long. With 0 bases removed from V and 8 bases from J, the gap between germline ends came to 8 bases. CDR3 coding DNA: TGTGCCATCAGTGAGTCGAGGTGGGATGAGCAGTTCTTC. Protein product: CAISESRWDEQFF.

Only a few counts were recorded for this clonotype. This chain links TRBV7-9 with TRBJ1-1, with 8 nucleotides matching TRBD1. CDR1 and CDR2 from the germline V gene are SEHNR and FQNEAQ (reference sequence). V lost 11 bases to trimming and J lost 6 bases; unmatched junction nucleotides: 14. The CDR3 spans 14 residues. In DNA, the CDR3 is TGTGCCGGAGCGGGGGGGGACAGGATCTCTGAAGCTTTCTTT. Translating gives CAGAGGDRISEAFF.

This clonotype showed up just a few times. The J gene is TRBJ2-6, the V gene TRBV9; D remains ambiguous. The germline V and J ends were trimmed by 5 bases and 2 bases, with 2 bases remaining between them. CDR1 and CDR2 (germline): SGDLS, YYNGEE. This CDR3 is 12 amino acids long. The CDR3 loop reads CASSTGANVLTF. The CDR3 DNA reads as TGTGCCAGCAGTACTGGGGCCAACGTCCTGACTTTC.

The chain is built from TRBV11-2 and TRBJ2-3, with 9 nucleotides matching TRBD2. V trimming: 2 bases; J trimming: 3 bases; junction bases outside the gene matches: 12. The CDR3 totals 18 residues. Germline CDR1 is SGHAT and CDR2 is FQNNGV. The CDR3 protein is CASSLLSGGGVVTDTQYF. DNA of the CDR3: TGTGCCAGCAGCTTACTCTCTGGCGGGGGGGTGGTGACAGATACGCAGTATTTT.

A few counts support this clonotype. The chain is built from TRBV12-3 or TRBV12-4 and TRBJ1-3, with TRBD1 as a possible D gene (5 bases). Trimming left V 6 bases short and J 4 bases short, with 10 bases between. The CDR3 is 13 amino acids. CDR3 coding DNA: TGTGCCAGCAGCAGGGCTGGGGGAAACACCATATATTTT. Amino acid sequence: CASSRAGGNTIYF.

This chain links TRBV5-1 with TRBJ2-2; D uncertain. CDR3 length: 16 residues. Germline V CDR1 and CDR2: SGHRS, YFSETQ. V shed 2 bases and J shed 1 base, with 12 bases lying between them. DNA of the CDR3: TGCGCCAGCAGCTTTTTTGGAAGCTTGAACACCGGGGAGCTGTTTTTT. Encoded protein: CASSFFGSLNTGELFF. Full variable domain (missing parts from reference TRBV5-1 and TRBJ2-2): KAGVTQTPRYLIKTRGQQVTLSCSPISGHRSVSWYQQTPGQGLQFLFEYFSETQRNKGNFPGRFSGRQFSNSRSEMNVSTLELGDSALYLCASSFFGSLNTGELFFGEGSRLTVL.

The V gene is TRBV9, the J gene TRBJ2-7; no reliable D call. V was clipped by 4 bases and J by 6 bases, with 17 bases between them. The CDR3 runs to 14 residues. In germline, CDR1 is SGDLS, CDR2 YYNGEE. CDR3 coding DNA: TGTGCCAGCAGCCCGTCAAACCCAAATGGCGAGCAGTACTTC. It is translated as CASSPSNPNGEQYF.

This clonotype appeared a few times. The CDR3 coding sequence is TGCAGTGCCGCCGGGGGATTCGGTAATTCACCCCTCCACTTT. Protein product: CSAAGGFGNSPLHF. V usage is TRBV20-1 and J usage is TRBJ1-6, with D possibly TRBD1 on 5 matching bases. V was clipped by 6 bases and J by 6 bases, with 15 bases between them. Germline V lookup: CDR1 DFQATT, CDR2 SNEGSKA (reference sequence). The CDR3 loop spans 14 amino acids.

This clonotype has a count of ten or more. The rearrangement links TRBV6-1 to TRBJ2-3; a weak D match, TRBD2 (6 bases). The germline V and J ends were trimmed by 6 bases and 0 bases, with 13 bases remaining between them. The CDR3 covers 15 residues. Germline CDR1 is MNHNS and CDR2 is SASEGT. CDR3 nucleotide sequence: TGTGCCAGCAGGGACCGGGGGTCTAGCACAGATACGCAGTATTTT. Amino acids: CASRDRGSSTDTQYF.

This clonotype has a handful of counts. V is TRBV12-3 or TRBV12-4 and J is TRBJ2-5, with 8 bases fitting TRBD2. The CDR3 totals 14 residues. V lost 5 bases to trimming and J lost 5 bases; unmatched junction nucleotides: 7. CDR3 sequence (DNA): TGTGCCAGCAGTCATAGCGGGATGGGGGAGACCCAGTACTTC. It translates to CASSHSGMGETQYF.

This clonotype was picked up a small number of times. The chain combines TRBV20-1 with TRBJ1-5, with D possibly TRBD1 on 6 matching bases. This CDR3 is built from 16 residues. Germline CDR1 is DFQATT and CDR2 is SNEGSKA (reference sequence). V dropped 5 bases and J dropped 4 bases, with 21 bases sitting between them. The chain's CDR3 is CSAGETGSGRNQPQHF. CDR3 bases: TGCAGTGCTGGGGAAACAGGGTCGGGCAGGAATCAGCCCCAGCATTTT.

This clonotype has only a few counts. The chain carries TRBV18 and TRBJ2-7, with D maybe TRBD1 (5 bases). The germline V gene has CDR1 KGHSH and CDR2 LQKENI. The ends were cut back, 1 base at V and 5 bases at J, with 9 bases in the middle. The CDR3 length is 13 residues. The CDR3 loop reads CASSPQGYNEQYF. CDR3 nucleotides: TGTGCCAGCTCACCACAGGGGTACAACGAGCAGTACTTC.

This clonotype appeared a few times. CDR3 residues: CASSQEVAKGSGEQFF. DNA for the CDR3: TGTGCCAGCAGCCAAGAAGTAGCAAAGGGGTCGGGTGAGCAGTTCTTC. This sequence joins TRBV14 and TRBJ2-1, with D tentatively TRBD1 (5 bases). This CDR3 has 16 amino acids. Germline loops: CDR1 SGHDN, CDR2 FVKESK. With 0 bases removed from V and 9 bases from J, the gap between germline ends came to 18 bases.

The genes are TRBV2 and TRBJ2-1; no firm D call. V lost 8 bases to trimming and J lost 14 bases, with 13 bases between them. From germline, CDR1 is SNHLY and CDR2 FYNNEI. The CDR3 loop spans 10 amino acids. The CDR3, as DNA: TGTGCCAGCCGGGTTCTGGTGGAGTTCTTC. Encoded protein: CASRVLVEFF.

Only a few counts were recorded for this clonotype. CDR3: CASSLDRGTYNEQFF. Written as DNA, the CDR3 is TGTGCCAGCAGCTTGGACAGGGGGACCTACAATGAGCAGTTCTTC. The chain carries TRBV7-3 and TRBJ2-1, with TRBD1 matching over 10 bases. The V segment lost 3 bases and the J segment 2 bases; nucleotides outside the gene matches: 1. Per the germline V gene, CDR1 is SGHTA and CDR2 is FQGTGA. This CDR3 contains 15 residues.

This clonotype was seen more than once but under ten times. V is TRBV5-1 and J is TRBJ1-6; tentatively, D is TRBD1 (5 bases). CDR1 is SGHRS and CDR2 is YFSETQ in the germline V gene. This CDR3 contains 15 residues. The V end was cut by 4 bases, the J end by 8 bases, with 16 bases between. CDR3: CASSHRDGEDSPLHF. The CDR3 region has the DNA TGCGCCAGCAGCCACCGGGACGGGGAGGATTCACCCCTCCACTTT.

The chain combines TRBV20-1 with TRBJ2-5; either TRBD1 or TRBD2 may supply D (6 bases each). The germline CDR1 and CDR2 sequences are DFQATT and SNEGSKA (reference sequence). V gave up 4 bases and J gave up 3 bases, with 15 bases separating them. The CDR3 runs to 14 residues. In DNA, the CDR3 is TGCAGTGCTAATAGACAGAGGGGGGAAGAGACCCAGTACTTC. This codes for CSANRQRGEETQYF.

This clonotype was seen a few times. The chain uses TRBV7-6 and TRBJ1-1, with 7 bases that match TRBD1. V lost 7 bases, J lost 1 base, and 9 bases stayed unmatched. The CDR3 is 15 amino acids. Germline V lookup: CDR1 SGHVS, CDR2 FNYEAQ. DNA of the CDR3: TGTGCCAGCATCCATAGAGCAGGGGGGAACACTGAAGCTTTCTTT. Protein product: CASIHRAGGNTEAFF. Looking up the rest from reference TRBV7-6 and TRBJ1-1 gives the full variable domain: GAGVSQSPRYKVTKRGQDVALRCDPISGHVSLYWYRQALGQGPEFLTYFNYEAQQDKSGLPNDRFSAERPEGSISTLTIQRTEQRDSAMYRCASIHRAGGNTEAFFGQGTRLTVV.

The table lists this clonotype with a few counts. The V call is TRBV6-5, the J call TRBJ1-4; D remains unclear. Trimming removed 0 bases at V and 11 bases at J, with 16 bases between. In germline, CDR1 is MNHEY, CDR2 SVGAGI. The CDR3 has 15 residues. The CDR3 loop is CASSYSKSTRLKLFF. CDR3 nucleotide sequence: TGTGCCAGCAGTTACTCGAAGTCAACACGATTGAAACTGTTTTTT.

This clonotype was picked up many times. The chain joins TRBV5-1 to TRBJ1-6; D is undetermined. V was pared by 3 bases and J by 7 bases, with 17 bases between. Looked up from germline, CDR1 is SGHRS and CDR2 is YFSETQ. The CDR3 covers 16 residues. This CDR3 reads CASSSGPQPRNSPLHF. The CDR3 DNA reads as TGCGCCAGCAGCTCCGGGCCGCAGCCGAGAAATTCACCCCTCCACTTT.

V and J are TRBV7-9 and TRBJ1-5; D remains ambiguous. The CDR3 consists of 12 residues. The germline V and J ends were trimmed by 1 base and 10 bases, with 8 bases remaining between them. Looked up from germline, CDR1 is SEHNR and CDR2 is FQNEAQ (reference sequence). The CDR3 sequence: CASSLEVSPQHF. CDR3 nucleotide sequence: TGTGCCAGCAGCTTAGAGGTTAGCCCCCAGCATTTT.

This clonotype was seen only a few times. One end of the junction does not line up with germline, which may come from a read error. This chain uses TRBV7-7 with TRBJ2-3; 7 bases agree with TRBD1. This CDR3 is built from 14 residues. Germline CDR1 reads SSHAT; CDR2 reads FNYEAQ (reference sequence). The CDR3 DNA follows: TGTGCTAGCAGCCCCGGGACAGGCACAGATACGCAGTATTTT. Its protein product is CASSPGTGTDTQYF.

This clonotype was seen a few times. The chain combines TRBV3-1 with TRBJ2-1; D is unclear. The CDR3 is 12 amino acids. V gave up 4 bases and J gave up 5 bases, with 6 bases separating them. Germline-derived CDR1 and CDR2 are LGHDT and YNNKEL (reference sequence). The CDR3 DNA follows: TGTGCCAGCAGCCGGCTTAACAATGAGCAGTTCTTC. Translation: CASSRLNNEQFF.

This clonotype was seen ten or more times. The chain links TRBV12-3 or TRBV12-4 to TRBJ2-6; D unresolved. Trimming took off 6 bases at V and 2 bases at J, with 5 bases between the two ends. The CDR3 is 13 amino acids. This CDR3 reads CASRRAGANVLTF. CDR3 nucleotide sequence: TGTGCCAGCAGACGGGCTGGGGCCAACGTCCTGACTTTC.

V gene TRBV6-2 or TRBV6-3 combines with J gene TRBJ2-7, with D perhaps TRBD1 (5 bases). Trimming cost V 7 bases and J 2 bases, with 18 bases left between them. From germline, CDR1 is MNHEY and CDR2 SVGEGT. The CDR3 extends over 15 amino acids. CDR3 in amino acids: CASKSLGATTYEQYF. The CDR3 bases are TGTGCCAGCAAATCCCTTGGGGCTACTACCTACGAGCAGTACTTC.

This clonotype has ten or more counts. The chain has TRBV5-1 and TRBJ2-3; TRBD2 agrees at 8 bases. Trimming took 0 bases from V and 6 from J; bases not matched to a gene: 3. The length of the CDR3 is 14 residues. Germline V gives CDR1 SGHRS, CDR2 YFSETQ. The chain's CDR3 is CASSLDSGMDTQYF. The CDR3 coding sequence is TGCGCCAGCAGCTTGGATAGCGGGATGGATACGCAGTATTTT.

J is TRBJ2-1 and V is TRBV18; TRBD2 aligns across 8 bases. The CDR3 spans 15 residues. The V segment lost 0 bases and the J segment 8 bases; nucleotides outside the gene matches: 6. In germline, CDR1 is KGHSH, CDR2 LQKENI. The CDR3 DNA is TGTGCCAGCTCACCACCCGGGAGGGCTCGGGATGAGCAGTTCTTC. It is translated as CASSPPGRARDEQFF.

In its sample, this clonotype was seen many times. The chain is built from TRBV29-1 and TRBJ1-1; D gene uncertain. Germline CDR1 reads SQVTM; CDR2 reads ANQGSEA. The CDR3 is 15 residues long. Trimming stripped 0 bases from V and 11 bases from J, with 22 bases between. The CDR3: CSVEDPAAGSQWAFF. CDR3 nucleotide sequence: TGCAGCGTTGAAGATCCCGCCGCCGGGTCCCAATGGGCTTTCTTT.

The genes are TRBV28 and TRBJ1-4; no definite D call. The CDR3 sequence is 14 residues long. CDR1 is MDHEN and CDR2 is SYDVKM in the germline V gene. Trimming took off 8 bases at V and 0 bases at J, with 10 bases between the two ends. The CDR3 loop reads CASGNPATNEKLFF. In nucleotides, the CDR3 is TGTGCCAGCGGTAACCCCGCAACTAATGAAAAACTGTTTTTT.